The T cell receptor (beta chain) described here comes from a study of vaccination and CD4 T cells after COVID-19. Comments on this clonotype: Its specificity is not known.

This CDR3 contains 17 residues. CDR1 is SGHTA, CDR2 FQGTGA, per germline. The V gene lost 5 bases and the J gene lost 2 bases, with 18 bases spanning the gap. An Oncomine TCR Beta short-read assay was used to sequence the DNA from cultured CD4+ T cells. From cultured CD4+ T cells, genomic DNA was extracted. In TCRdb, the PCR reads were re-called with MiXCR into one record per CDR3 protein. The sample holds 12,000 or so distinct CDR3 sequences; around a third are singletons and the top ten take about 17%. Treatment meaning: approximately 9-day PBMC culture with coronavirus spike peptide pools or control peptides (ViraFEST assay). Gathered ahead of the COVID-19 pandemic (2011-2018) were the CD4+ T cells of the unexposed donor.

The chain uses TRBV7-3 and TRBJ2-2, with D possibly matching TRBD2 (7 bases). Sequencing used CD4+ T cells from blood, cultured in vitro. This clonotype was sampled from a human donor in good health. The CDR3 DNA reads as TGTGCCAGCAGCCTACCCCGGGGGGCCCTCAACACCGGGGAGCTGTTTTTT. Translating it yields CASSLPRGALNTGELFF. The full variable domain, completed using reference TRBV7-3 and TRBJ2-2, is GAGVSQTPSNKVTEKGKYVELRCDPISGHTALYWYRQSLGQGPEFLIYFQGTGAADDSGLPNDRFFAVRPEGSVSTLKIQRTERGDSAVYLCASSLPRGALNTGELFFGEGSRLTVL.